The present T cell receptor beta chain was sequenced within a study of Ad26.COV2.S vaccination and SARS-CoV-2 variants. This clone was observed a single time. Generated by immunoSEQ multiplex PCR, the TCRdb table keeps only in-frame clones and is missing some. This table holds around 450,000 clones, approximately 92% found once. Germline trimming cut 6 bases from V and 8 bases from J; bases unmatched to any gene: 10. Germline loops: CDR1 SGHAT, CDR2 FQDESV (reference sequence). CDR3 length: 14 amino acids. Treatment indicated: some 20 received Ad26.COV2.S at low or high dose, single or two shots; 5 received placebo; per-sample allocation not given. The samples date from day 63 after the first vaccine or placebo injection.

The specimen was peripheral blood, collected in a trial of Ad26.COV2.S vaccine versus placebo. V gene TRBV11-1 combines with J gene TRBJ1-3; 7 bases agree with TRBD1. The source is a person between 18 and 65 years old who received the Ad26.COV2.S COVID-19 vaccine or a placebo. In DNA, the CDR3 is TGTGCCAGCAGACACCGGGACAGCCTCCACACCATATATTTT. This codes for CASRHRDSLHTIYF.